This T cell receptor (beta chain) was obtained from a study of T cell responses to AZD1222 COVID-19 vaccine. Findings of the study overall: Seropositive at baseline were only 5 or 6 AZD1222 recipients. Possibly, clonal diversity was underestimated; donors were largely white British and included more females.

Of note for this clone: Its antigen is not identified.

Profiled with immunoSEQ multiplex PCR; TCRdb holds only in-frame clones, not every one. The table has some 200,000 clones, under 95% seen once. This clonotype was obtained from an adult in good health. Specimen: peripheral blood, collected on day 0 of AZD1222 vaccination.

The CDR3 sequence: CASSFSSTDTQYF. CDR3 DNA: TGTGCCAGCAGCTTTAGTAGCACAGATACGCAGTATTTT. The rearrangement joins TRBV11-3 to TRBJ2-3, with unresolved D. V dropped 3 bases and J dropped 0 bases, with 4 bases sitting between them. Germline values: CDR1 SGHNT, CDR2 YENEEA. The CDR3 runs 13 residues.